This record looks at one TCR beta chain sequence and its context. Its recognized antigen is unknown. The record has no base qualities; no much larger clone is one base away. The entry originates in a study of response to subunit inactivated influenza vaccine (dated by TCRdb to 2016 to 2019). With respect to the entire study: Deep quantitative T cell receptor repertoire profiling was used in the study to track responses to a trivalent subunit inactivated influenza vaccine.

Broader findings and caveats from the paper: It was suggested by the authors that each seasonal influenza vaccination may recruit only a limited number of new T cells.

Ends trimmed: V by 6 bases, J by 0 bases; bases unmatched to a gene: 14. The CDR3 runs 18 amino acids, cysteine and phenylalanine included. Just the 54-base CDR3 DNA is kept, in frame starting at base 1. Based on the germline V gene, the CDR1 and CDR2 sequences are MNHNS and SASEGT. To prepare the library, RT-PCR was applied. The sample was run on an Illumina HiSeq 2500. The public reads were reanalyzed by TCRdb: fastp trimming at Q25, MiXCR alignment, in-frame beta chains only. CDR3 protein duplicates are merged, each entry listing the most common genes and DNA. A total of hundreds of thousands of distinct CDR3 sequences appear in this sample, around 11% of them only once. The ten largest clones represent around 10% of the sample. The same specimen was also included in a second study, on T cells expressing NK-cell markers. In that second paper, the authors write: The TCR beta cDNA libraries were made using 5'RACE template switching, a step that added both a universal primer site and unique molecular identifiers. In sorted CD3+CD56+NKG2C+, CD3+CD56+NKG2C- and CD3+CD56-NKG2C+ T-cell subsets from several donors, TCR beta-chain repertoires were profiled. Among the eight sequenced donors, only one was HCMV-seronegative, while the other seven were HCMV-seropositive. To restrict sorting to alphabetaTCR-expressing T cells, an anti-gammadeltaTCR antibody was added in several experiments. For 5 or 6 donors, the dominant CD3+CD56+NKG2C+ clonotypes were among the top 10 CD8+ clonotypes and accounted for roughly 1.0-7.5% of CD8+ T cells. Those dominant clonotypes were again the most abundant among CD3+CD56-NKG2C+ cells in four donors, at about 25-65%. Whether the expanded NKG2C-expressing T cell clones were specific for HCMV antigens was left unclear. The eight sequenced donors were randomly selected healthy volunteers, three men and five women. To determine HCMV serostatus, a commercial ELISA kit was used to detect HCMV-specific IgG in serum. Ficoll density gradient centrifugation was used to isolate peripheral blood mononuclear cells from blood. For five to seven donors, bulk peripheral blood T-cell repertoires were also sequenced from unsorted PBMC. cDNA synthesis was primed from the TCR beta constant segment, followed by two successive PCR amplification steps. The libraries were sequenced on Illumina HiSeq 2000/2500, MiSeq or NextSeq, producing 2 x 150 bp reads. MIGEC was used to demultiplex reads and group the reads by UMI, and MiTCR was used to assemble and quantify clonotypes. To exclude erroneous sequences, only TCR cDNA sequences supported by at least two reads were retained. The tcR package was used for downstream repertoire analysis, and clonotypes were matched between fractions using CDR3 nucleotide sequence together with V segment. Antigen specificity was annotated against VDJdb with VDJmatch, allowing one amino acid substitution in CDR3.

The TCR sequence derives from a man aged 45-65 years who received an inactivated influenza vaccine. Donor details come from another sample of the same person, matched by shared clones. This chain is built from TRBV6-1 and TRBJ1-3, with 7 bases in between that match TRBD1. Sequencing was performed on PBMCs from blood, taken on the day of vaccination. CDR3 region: CASSRPGGTASSGNTIYF. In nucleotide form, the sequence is TGTGCCAGCAGCCGACCAGGAGGGACAGCGAGCTCTGGAAACACCATATATTTT.